Only a few counts were recorded for the clone carrying this T cell receptor beta chain. The antigen is not known. Germline V CDR1 and CDR2: SGHDT, YYEEEE. Trimming left V 0 bases short and J 0 bases short, with 6 bases between. The CDR3 is 14 residues long. Cyclophosphamide on days +3 and +4 followed busulfan-fludarabine conditioning and a marrow graft. Assay: immunoSEQ multiplex PCR; the TCRdb copy retains only in-frame clones and omits some. Here the sample spans some 2,500 clones, less than 75% being singletons. These data come from a study of T cells after posttransplantation cyclophosphamide. Whole-study results and caveats: Recipient CMV seropositivity and CMV reactivation strongly tracked TRB clonality. Skin or GI-infiltrating T cells shared few TRB sequences with blood. Donor-recipient repertoire similarity was low at 1-2 months, rising over year one.

The receptor's source is a female patient in her 50s who received an allogeneic stem cell transplant from a related donor, was CMV-positive, and had no GVHD. Some T cells may be provided by the graft donor. The sample was PBMCs, taken 30 days after allogeneic stem cell transplant with posttransplant cyclophosphamide. V is TRBV5-6 and J is TRBJ1-1; unclear D gene. In DNA, the CDR3 is TGTGCCAGCAGCTTGGACAGTTTGAACACTGAAGCTTTCTTT. It codes for CASSLDSLNTEAFF. Using reference TRBV5-6 and TRBJ1-1 for the parts outside the CDR3, the full variable domain is DAGVTQSPTHLIKTRGQQVTLRCSPKSGHDTVSWYQQALGQGPQFIFQYYEEEERQRGNFPDRFSGHQFPNYSSELNVNALLLGDSALYLCASSLDSLNTEAFFGQGTRLTVV.